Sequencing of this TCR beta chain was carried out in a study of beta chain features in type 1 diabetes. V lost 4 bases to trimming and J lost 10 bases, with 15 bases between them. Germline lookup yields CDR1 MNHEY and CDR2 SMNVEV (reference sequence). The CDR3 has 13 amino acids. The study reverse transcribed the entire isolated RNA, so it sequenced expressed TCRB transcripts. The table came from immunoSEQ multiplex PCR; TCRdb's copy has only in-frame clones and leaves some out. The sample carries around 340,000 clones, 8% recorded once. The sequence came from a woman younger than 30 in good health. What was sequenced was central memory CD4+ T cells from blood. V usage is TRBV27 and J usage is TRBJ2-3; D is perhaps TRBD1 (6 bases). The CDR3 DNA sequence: TGTGCCAGCAGTTCGCGTAAAACAGGGCCGCAGTATTTT. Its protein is CASSSRKTGPQYF.